This is a list of T cell receptor beta chains from one sample in a study of post-analysis software for immune sequencing data. In TCRdb, the PCR reads were re-called with MiXCR into one record per CDR3 protein. This table holds 800,000 to 950,000 distinct CDR3 sequences, around 50% found once. Sequencing input: blood. These receptors were taken from a girl between 5 and 17 years old with multiple sclerosis. Each CDR3 is given without its conserved first and last residue.

V gene,J gene,CDR3 protein
TRBV5-1,TRBJ2-4,ASSLGLRQGKNIQY
TRBV7-6,TRBJ1-4,ASRPGTGVEKLF
TRBV10-3,TRBJ1-2,AIRDSSSYGYT
TRBV6-1,TRBJ1-5,ASSLPGGGQGYNQPQH
TRBV6-1,TRBJ2-1,ASSELRSRPNEQF
TRBV5-1,TRBJ1-4,ASSLGSGATSEKLF
TRBV6-1,TRBJ2-4,ASSLETQFLPLAVNIQY
TRBV5-1,TRBJ2-7,ASSLAGASVEQY
TRBV7-2,TRBJ1-2,ASFLRQGLNYGYT
TRBV20-1,TRBJ2-1,SARGWPRGGYNEQF
TRBV4-1,TRBJ2-4,ASSHFGTGYNIQY
TRBV5-1,TRBJ2-7,ASSLEGVAGGPKEQY
TRBV7-9,TRBJ2-1,ASSLRVGGRAIGEQF
TRBV20-1,TRBJ1-4,SARQGGDEKLF
TRBV12-3/TRBV12-4,TRBJ2-7,ASSPPGEWYEQY
TRBV7-6,TRBJ2-5,ASSAHQETQY
TRBV5-5,TRBJ1-2,ASSPQNRGHYGYT
TRBV20-1,TRBJ2-7,SVSDRGPYEQY
TRBV5-1,TRBJ2-5,ASSLVRAKETQY
TRBV29-1,TRBJ2-5,SVDSLQETQY
TRBV29-1,TRBJ2-3,SVGRQDTDTQY
TRBV20-1,TRBJ2-5,SANPGTGAQETQY
TRBV20-1,NA,SARTGTSGGWGTQY
TRBV3-1,TRBJ2-4,ASRSPGQLAKNIQY
TRBV20-1,TRBJ2-1,SASGISHMNEQF